This T cell receptor (beta chain) was identified during a study of T cell changes during pregnancy in multiple sclerosis (dated by TCRdb to between 2018 and 2021). Turning to the overall study: Changes in the T cell repertoire over the course of pregnancy were examined in this study in women with multiple sclerosis.

Its CDR3 holds 14 amino acids, cysteine through phenylalanine. The CDR3 DNA has 42 bases and is translated from base 1. According to the germline V gene, CDR1 reads SGHDT and CDR2 reads YYEEEE. Here V drops 2 bases and J drops 5 bases, and the junction holds 3 bases not matched to any gene. As to this clone: The clone's antigen remains unknown. Base qualities were left out, and no much larger clone turns up one base away.

Libraries were built with the immunoSEQ multiplex PCR assay. The clones in this table, taken by TCRdb from immuneACCESS, are in-frame only. Not every clone is retained; where verified, under half of the shortfall comes from an unresolved V gene, and the cause of the rest is unknown. For this sample there are 20,000 to 25,000 clones; 75% to 95% appear just once. The ten largest clones capture 0.55% to 0.8% of the sample. The sample here was CD4+ T cells from peripheral blood mononuclear cells, taken in the third trimester of pregnancy. This clonotype was sampled from a female donor with multiple sclerosis, enrolled in a pregnancy study. The chain links TRBV5-6 with TRBJ1-1; 10 central nucleotides agree with TRBD1. The CDR3 loop reads CASSLDRGRTEAFF. The DNA reads as follows: TGTGCCAGCAGCTTAGACAGGGGGCGAACTGAAGCTTTCTTT.